Listed below are T cell receptor beta chains from one sample, sequenced in a study of T cells in Graves' hyperthyroidism and ophthalmopathy. In TCRdb, the multiplex PCR reads were re-called with MiXCR into one record per CDR3 protein. This sample yields 45,000 or so distinct CDR3 sequences, of which 45% to 50% are seen a single time; more than 25% belongs to the top ten. Specimen: peripheral blood or thyroid tissue (not recorded which). These TCRs come from a woman aged 50 to 65 with Graves' hyperthyroidism. The CDR3 runs from the conserved cysteine through the conserved F or W. Each record gives: CDR3 DNA, CDR3 protein, V gene, D gene, J gene, clone size. The D gene is left open where the match is weak. Expanded clones are given a class, and other clones once, few, many or no size at all.

DNA: TGTGCCAGCAGTGAAATTGCAGGGGCAATCGAGGAAGCTTTCTTT; CDR3: CASSEIAGAIEEAFF; V: TRBV25-1; D: NA; J: TRBJ1-1; size: NA
DNA: TGTGCCAGCAGCTTGAGGCTAGCGGCAGTGGAGACCCAGTACTTC; CDR3: CASSLRLAAVETQYF; V: TRBV5-6; D: TRBD2; J: TRBJ2-5; size: once
DNA: TGTGCCAGCAGCTCCTTTGCGGGACTAGCTGGAACCGGGGAGCTGTTTTTT; CDR3: CASSSFAGLAGTGELFF; V: TRBV7-4; D: TRBD2; J: TRBJ2-2; size: NA
DNA: TGTGCCACCAGCAGGGACCCCGGGACGCCGGGAGGGTACGAGCAGTACTTC; CDR3: CATSRDPGTPGGYEQYF; V: TRBV15; D: TRBD2; J: TRBJ2-7; size: once
DNA: TGTGCCAGCAGCTTAACTCTAGCGGGAGGGCCATCGAACGAGCAGTACTTC; CDR3: CASSLTLAGGPSNEQYF; V: TRBV7-9; D: TRBD2; J: TRBJ2-7; size: NA
DNA: TGCAGTGCTAGACCAGGTTACACCTACGAGCAGTACTTC; CDR3: CSARPGYTYEQYF; V: TRBV20-1; D: NA; J: TRBJ2-7; size: once
DNA: TGTGCCAGCACCCCGGGGCTCATGAACACTGAAGCTTTCTTT; CDR3: CASTPGLMNTEAFF; V: TRBV28; D: NA; J: TRBJ1-1; size: many
DNA: TGTGCCAGCAGTGATCGAGGGACGGTAACTGGGGAGCTGTTTTTT; CDR3: CASSDRGTVTGELFF; V: TRBV2; D: NA; J: TRBJ2-2; size: few
DNA: TGTGCCAGCAGTTTGTCTACAGGGGGGACCCAGTACTTC; CDR3: CASSLSTGGTQYF; V: TRBV12-3/TRBV12-4; D: TRBD1; J: TRBJ2-5; size: once
DNA: TGTGCCAGCAGCTCGGGGACAGATGGGAACACTGAAGCTTTCTTT; CDR3: CASSSGTDGNTEAFF; V: TRBV7-3; D: TRBD1; J: TRBJ1-1; size: NA
DNA: TGTGCCAGCAGCTTCCGGACAGGGAGCAATTCACCCCTCCACTTT; CDR3: CASSFRTGSNSPLHF; V: TRBV7-2; D: TRBD1; J: TRBJ1-6; size: NA
DNA: TGTGCTAGCAGCGTGGGCGCTAACTATGGCTACACCTTC; CDR3: CASSVGANYGYTF; V: TRBV7-7; D: NA; J: TRBJ1-2; size: NA
DNA: TGTGCCAGCAGCGTAGCACGGCGACCCGGATACAATGAGCAGTTCTTC; CDR3: CASSVARRPGYNEQFF; V: TRBV9; D: NA; J: TRBJ2-1; size: few
DNA: TGCAGCGTTGAGGGGAGGGACAGGGGGTCTAACACTGAAGCTTTCTTT; CDR3: CSVEGRDRGSNTEAFF; V: TRBV29-1; D: TRBD1; J: TRBJ1-1; size: NA
DNA: TGTGCCAGCAGCACGTTTTACTCCGGGACAGGGTCCACCGGGGAGCTGTCCTTT; CDR3: CASSTFYSGTGSTGELSF; V: TRBV28; D: TRBD1; J: TRBJ2-2; size: NA
DNA: TGCGCCAGCACGGCGGTTATGAACACTGAAGCTTTCTTT; CDR3: CASTAVMNTEAFF; V: TRBV10-2; D: NA; J: TRBJ1-1; size: NA
DNA: TGCAGTGCTAGAGTCGGGGATTCACCCCTCCACTTT; CDR3: CSARVGDSPLHF; V: TRBV20-1; D: NA; J: TRBJ1-6; size: NA
DNA: TGTGCCAGTAAGCTGAACACCGGGGAGCTGTTTTTT; CDR3: CASKLNTGELFF; V: TRBV19; D: NA; J: TRBJ2-2; size: many
DNA: TGCAGTGCTAGACCGGGGGCTGACCCGAACACTGAAGCTTTCTTT; CDR3: CSARPGADPNTEAFF; V: TRBV20-1; D: NA; J: TRBJ1-1; size: NA
DNA: TGCAGTGCTAGTGACGGAGGGAGCGCCGAGACCCAGTACTTC; CDR3: CSASDGGSAETQYF; V: TRBV20-1; D: NA; J: TRBJ2-5; size: NA
DNA: TGCGCCAGCAGCGCAAACAGGGGCCACGAGCAGTACTTC; CDR3: CASSANRGHEQYF; V: TRBV4-1; D: TRBD1; J: TRBJ2-7; size: many
DNA: TGTGCCAGCAGTGACGAGAGCGCCTATGGCTACACCTTC; CDR3: CASSDESAYGYTF; V: TRBV12-3/TRBV12-4; D: NA; J: TRBJ1-2; size: NA
DNA: TGTGCCAGCAGCCGACTTGGGACAGCCGGGGAGCTGTTTTTT; CDR3: CASSRLGTAGELFF; V: TRBV7-2; D: TRBD1; J: TRBJ2-2; size: many
DNA: TGTGCCAGCACCCCGGTCAGGCATAATCAGCCCCAGCATTTT; CDR3: CASTPVRHNQPQHF; V: TRBV6-2/TRBV6-3; D: NA; J: TRBJ1-5; size: many
DNA: TGTGCCAGCAGTGCCACAGATACGCAGTATTTT; CDR3: CASSATDTQYF; V: TRBV2; D: NA; J: TRBJ2-3; size: many
DNA: TGTGCCAGCAGCTTGTACTTCCCGGGGCACCAAGAGACTGAAAAACTGTTTTTT; CDR3: CASSLYFPGHQETEKLFF; V: TRBV7-2; D: NA; J: TRBJ1-4; size: NA
DNA: TGTGCCAGCAGAAAAGGTGGCGGCACTGAAGCTTTCTTT; CDR3: CASRKGGGTEAFF; V: TRBV11-2; D: NA; J: TRBJ1-1; size: few